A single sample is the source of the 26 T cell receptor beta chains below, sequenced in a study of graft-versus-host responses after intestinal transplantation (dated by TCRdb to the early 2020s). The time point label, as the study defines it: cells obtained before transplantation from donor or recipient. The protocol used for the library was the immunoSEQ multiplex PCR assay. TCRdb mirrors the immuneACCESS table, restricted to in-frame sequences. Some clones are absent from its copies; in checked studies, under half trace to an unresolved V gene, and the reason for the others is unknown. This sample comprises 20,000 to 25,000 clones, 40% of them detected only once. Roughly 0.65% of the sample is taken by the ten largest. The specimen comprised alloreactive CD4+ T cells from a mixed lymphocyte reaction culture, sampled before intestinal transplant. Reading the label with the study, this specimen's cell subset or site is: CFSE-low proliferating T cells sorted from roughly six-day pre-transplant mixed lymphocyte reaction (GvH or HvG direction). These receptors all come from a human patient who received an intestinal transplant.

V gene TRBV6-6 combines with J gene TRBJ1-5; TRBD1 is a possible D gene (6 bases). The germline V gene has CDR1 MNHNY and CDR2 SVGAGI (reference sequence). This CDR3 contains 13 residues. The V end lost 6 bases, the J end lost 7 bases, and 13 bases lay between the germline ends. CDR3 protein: CASRYHRDQPQHF. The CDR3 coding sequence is TGTGCCAGCAGATATCACAGGGACCAGCCCCAGCATTTT.

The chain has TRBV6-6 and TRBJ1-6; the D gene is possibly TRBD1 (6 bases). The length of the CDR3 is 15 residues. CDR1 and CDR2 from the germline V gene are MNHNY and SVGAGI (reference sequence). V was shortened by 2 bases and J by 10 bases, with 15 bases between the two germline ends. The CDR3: CASSYSRGAGSPLHF. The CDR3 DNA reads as TGTGCCAGCAGTTACAGTCGGGGGGCAGGGTCACCCCTCCACTTT.

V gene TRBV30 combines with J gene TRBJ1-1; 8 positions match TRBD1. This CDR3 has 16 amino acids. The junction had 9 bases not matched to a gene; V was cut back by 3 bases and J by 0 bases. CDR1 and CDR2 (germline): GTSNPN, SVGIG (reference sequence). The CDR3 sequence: CAWSRGTGTMNTEAFF. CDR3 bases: TGTGCCTGGAGCCGCGGGACAGGAACCATGAACACTGAAGCTTTCTTT.

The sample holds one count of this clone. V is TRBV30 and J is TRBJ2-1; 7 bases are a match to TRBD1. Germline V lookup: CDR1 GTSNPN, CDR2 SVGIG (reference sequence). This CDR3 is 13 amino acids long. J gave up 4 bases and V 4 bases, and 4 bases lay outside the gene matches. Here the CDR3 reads CAWIRQGYNEQFF. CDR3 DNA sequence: TGTGCCTGGATTCGACAGGGATACAATGAGCAGTTCTTC.

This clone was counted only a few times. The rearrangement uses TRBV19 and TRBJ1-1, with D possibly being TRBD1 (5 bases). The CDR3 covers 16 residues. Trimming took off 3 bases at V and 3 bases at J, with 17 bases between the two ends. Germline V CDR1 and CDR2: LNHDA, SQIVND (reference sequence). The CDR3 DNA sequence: TGTGCCAGTAGTATTAGAGCGTTTCAGGGTGACACTGAAGCTTTCTTT. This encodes CASSIRAFQGDTEAFF.

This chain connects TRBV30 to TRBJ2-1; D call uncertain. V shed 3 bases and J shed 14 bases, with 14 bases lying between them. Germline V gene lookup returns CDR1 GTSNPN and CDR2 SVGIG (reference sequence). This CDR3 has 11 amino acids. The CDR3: CAWSSSYREFF. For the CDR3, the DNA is TGTGCCTGGAGCAGCAGTTACCGGGAGTTCTTC.

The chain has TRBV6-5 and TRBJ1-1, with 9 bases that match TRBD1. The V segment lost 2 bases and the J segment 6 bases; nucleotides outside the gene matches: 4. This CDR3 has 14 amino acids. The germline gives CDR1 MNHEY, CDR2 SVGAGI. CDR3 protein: CASSYGQGISEAFF. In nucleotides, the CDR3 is TGTGCCAGCAGTTACGGACAGGGGATCTCTGAAGCTTTCTTT.

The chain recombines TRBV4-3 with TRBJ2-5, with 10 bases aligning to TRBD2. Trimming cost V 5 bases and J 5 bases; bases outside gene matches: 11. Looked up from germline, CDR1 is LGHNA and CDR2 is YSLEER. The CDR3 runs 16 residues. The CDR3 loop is CASSLERGGLWETQYF. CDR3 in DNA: TGCGCCAGCAGCTTAGAGCGGGGGGGCCTCTGGGAGACCCAGTACTTC.

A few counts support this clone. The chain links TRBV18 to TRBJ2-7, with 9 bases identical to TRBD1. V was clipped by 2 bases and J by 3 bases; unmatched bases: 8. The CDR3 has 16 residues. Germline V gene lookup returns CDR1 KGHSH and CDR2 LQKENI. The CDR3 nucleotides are TGTGCCAGCTCACCAAGGGGACAGGGCATTGGCTACGAGCAGTACTTC. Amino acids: CASSPRGQGIGYEQYF.

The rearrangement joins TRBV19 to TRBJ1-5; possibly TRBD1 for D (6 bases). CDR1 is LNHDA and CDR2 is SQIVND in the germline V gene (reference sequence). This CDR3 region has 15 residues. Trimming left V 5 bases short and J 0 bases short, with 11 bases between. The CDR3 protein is CASSPTGYSNQPQHF. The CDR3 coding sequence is TGTGCCAGTAGTCCGACAGGATATAGCAATCAGCCCCAGCATTTT.

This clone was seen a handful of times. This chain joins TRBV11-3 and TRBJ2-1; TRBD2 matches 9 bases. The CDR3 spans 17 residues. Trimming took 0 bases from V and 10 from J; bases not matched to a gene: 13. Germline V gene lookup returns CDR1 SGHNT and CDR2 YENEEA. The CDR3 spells CASSLDYGGGGFGEQFF. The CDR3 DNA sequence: TGTGCCAGCAGCTTAGATTACGGCGGGGGGGGTTTCGGCGAGCAGTTCTTC.

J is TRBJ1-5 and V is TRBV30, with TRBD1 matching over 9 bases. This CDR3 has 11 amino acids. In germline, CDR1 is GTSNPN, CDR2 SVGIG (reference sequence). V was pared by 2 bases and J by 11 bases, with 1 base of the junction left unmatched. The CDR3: CAWSRDRAQHF. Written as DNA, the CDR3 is TGTGCCTGGAGTAGGGACAGGGCCCAGCATTTT. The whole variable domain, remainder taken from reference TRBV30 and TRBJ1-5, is SQTIHQWPATLVQPVGSPLSLECTVEGTSNPNLYWYRQAAGRGLQLLFYSVGIGQISSEVPQNLSASRPQDRQFILSSKKLLLSDSGFYLCAWSRDRAQHFGDGTRLSIL.

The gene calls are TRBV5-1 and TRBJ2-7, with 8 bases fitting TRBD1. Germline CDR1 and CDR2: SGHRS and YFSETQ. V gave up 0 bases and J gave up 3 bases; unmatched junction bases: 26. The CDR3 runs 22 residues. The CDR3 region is CASSLGSFFTGQAAGAHYEQYF. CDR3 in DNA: TGCGCCAGCAGCTTGGGTTCATTCTTTACGGGACAGGCCGCAGGGGCCCACTACGAGCAGTACTTC.

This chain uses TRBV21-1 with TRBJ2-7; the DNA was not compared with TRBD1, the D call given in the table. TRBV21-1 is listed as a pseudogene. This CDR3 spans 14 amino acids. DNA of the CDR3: TGTGCCAGCAGCTCCCGGGACAGGGCCTACGAGCAGTACTTC. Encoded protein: CASSSRDRAYEQYF.

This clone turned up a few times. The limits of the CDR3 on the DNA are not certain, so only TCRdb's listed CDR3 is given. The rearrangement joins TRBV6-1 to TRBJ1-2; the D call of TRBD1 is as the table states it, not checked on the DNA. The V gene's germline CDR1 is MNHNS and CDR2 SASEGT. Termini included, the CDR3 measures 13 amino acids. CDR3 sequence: CASSYWAGGSTFF.

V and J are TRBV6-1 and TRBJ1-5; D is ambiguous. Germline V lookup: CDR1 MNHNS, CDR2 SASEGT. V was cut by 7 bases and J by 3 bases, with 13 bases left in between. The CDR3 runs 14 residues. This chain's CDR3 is CASTLITVNQPQHF. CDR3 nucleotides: TGTGCCAGCACCCTTATCACGGTCAATCAGCCCCAGCATTTT.

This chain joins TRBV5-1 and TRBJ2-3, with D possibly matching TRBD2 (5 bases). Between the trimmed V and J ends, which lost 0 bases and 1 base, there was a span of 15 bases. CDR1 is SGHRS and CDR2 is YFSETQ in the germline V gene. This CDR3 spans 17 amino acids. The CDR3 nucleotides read TGCGCCAGCAGCTTGGGATTCGGGGTCTATGGCACAGATACGCAGTATTTT. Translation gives CASSLGFGVYGTDTQYF.

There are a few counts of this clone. DNA of the CDR3: TGTGCCAGTAGTATGCCAGGGCCTCTCTATAGCAATCAGCCCCAGCATTTT. The encoded protein is CASSMPGPLYSNQPQHF. The rearrangement links TRBV19 to TRBJ1-5; maybe TRBD1 (5 bases). Germline loops: CDR1 LNHDA, CDR2 SQIVND (reference sequence). The CDR3 is 17 residues long. V shed 3 bases and J shed 0 bases, with 15 bases lying between them.

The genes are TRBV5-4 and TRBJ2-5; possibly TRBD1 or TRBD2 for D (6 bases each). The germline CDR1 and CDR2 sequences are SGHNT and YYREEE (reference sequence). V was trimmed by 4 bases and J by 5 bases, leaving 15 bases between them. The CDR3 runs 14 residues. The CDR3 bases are TGTGCCAGCAGCCTGGGGGGCCCAGGTGAGACCCAGTACTTC. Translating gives CASSLGGPGETQYF.

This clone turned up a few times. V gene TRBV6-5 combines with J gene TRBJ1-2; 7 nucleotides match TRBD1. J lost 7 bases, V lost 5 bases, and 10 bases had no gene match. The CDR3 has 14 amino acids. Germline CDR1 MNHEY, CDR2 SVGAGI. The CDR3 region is CASSQTTGALGYTF. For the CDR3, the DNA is TGTGCCAGCAGTCAGACAACAGGGGCTCTTGGCTACACCTTC.

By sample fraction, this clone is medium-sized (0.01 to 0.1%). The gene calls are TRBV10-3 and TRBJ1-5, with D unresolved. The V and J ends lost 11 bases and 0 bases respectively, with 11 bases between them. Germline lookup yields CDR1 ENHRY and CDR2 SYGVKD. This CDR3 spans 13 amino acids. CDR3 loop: CALGHDSNQPQHF. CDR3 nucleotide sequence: TGTGCCCTAGGCCATGATAGCAATCAGCCCCAGCATTTT.

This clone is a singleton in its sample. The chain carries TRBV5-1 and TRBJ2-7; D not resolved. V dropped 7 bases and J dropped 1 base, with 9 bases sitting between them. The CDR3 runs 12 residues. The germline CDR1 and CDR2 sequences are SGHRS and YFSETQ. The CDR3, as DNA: TGCGCCAGCGGTGACAAATCCTACGAGCAGTACTTC. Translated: CASGDKSYEQYF.

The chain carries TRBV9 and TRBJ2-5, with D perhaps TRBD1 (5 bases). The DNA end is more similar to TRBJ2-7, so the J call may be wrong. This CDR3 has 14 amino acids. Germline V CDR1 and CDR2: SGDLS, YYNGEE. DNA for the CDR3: TGTGCCAGCAGCGTACAGGGATCTTCTTACGAGCAGTACTTC. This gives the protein CASSVQGSSYEQYF.

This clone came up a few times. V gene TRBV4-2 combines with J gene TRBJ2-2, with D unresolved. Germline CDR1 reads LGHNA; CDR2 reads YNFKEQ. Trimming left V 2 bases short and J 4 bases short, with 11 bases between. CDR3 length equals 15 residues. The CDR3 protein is CASSQILRSTGELFF. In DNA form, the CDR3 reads TGTGCCAGCAGCCAAATTCTGCGTTCCACCGGGGAGCTGTTTTTT.

The CDR3 DNA sequence: TGTGCCAGCAGCCGGACAGTGGGGCATGAAAAACTGTTTTTT. Its translation: CASSRTVGHEKLFF. The V call is TRBV5-4, the J call TRBJ1-4; D may be TRBD1 (6 bases). The germline V gene has CDR1 SGHNT and CDR2 YYREEE (reference sequence). The CDR3 runs to 14 residues. V was clipped by 4 bases and J by 6 bases, with 13 bases between them. The variable domain in full, completed from reference TRBV5-4 and TRBJ1-4, reads ETGVTQSPTHLIKTRGQQVTLRCSSQSGHNTVSWYQQALGQGPQFIFQYYREEENGRGNFPPRFSGLQFPNYSSELNVNALELDDSALYLCASSRTVGHEKLFFGSGTQLSVL.

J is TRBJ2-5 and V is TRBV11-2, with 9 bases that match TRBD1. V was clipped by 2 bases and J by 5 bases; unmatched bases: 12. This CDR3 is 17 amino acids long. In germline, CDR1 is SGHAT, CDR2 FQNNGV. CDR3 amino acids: CASSLPAFGTGLETQYF. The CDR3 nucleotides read TGTGCCAGCAGCTTACCCGCATTCGGGACAGGGTTGGAGACCCAGTACTTC.